Here is one T cell receptor beta chain with its context. This sample is drawn from a study of blood T cell repertoires in COVID-19. The CDR3 consists of 17 residues. Germline V CDR1 and CDR2: LGHNA, YNFKEQ. V was clipped by 0 bases and J by 0 bases, with 13 bases between them. The data were produced by immunoSEQ multiplex PCR, yet TCRdb's version contains in-frame clones alone and is incomplete. The sample includes around 70,000 clones, roughly 70% of them seen just once. V gene TRBV4-2 combines with J gene TRBJ2-3; D is undetermined. The receptor was isolated from a man in his 70s with acute or convalescent COVID-19. Sequenced: peripheral blood. The CDR3 loop is CASSQEYSLISTDTQYF. The DNA of the CDR3 is TGTGCCAGCAGCCAAGAGTATAGCTTAATTAGCACAGATACGCAGTATTTT.